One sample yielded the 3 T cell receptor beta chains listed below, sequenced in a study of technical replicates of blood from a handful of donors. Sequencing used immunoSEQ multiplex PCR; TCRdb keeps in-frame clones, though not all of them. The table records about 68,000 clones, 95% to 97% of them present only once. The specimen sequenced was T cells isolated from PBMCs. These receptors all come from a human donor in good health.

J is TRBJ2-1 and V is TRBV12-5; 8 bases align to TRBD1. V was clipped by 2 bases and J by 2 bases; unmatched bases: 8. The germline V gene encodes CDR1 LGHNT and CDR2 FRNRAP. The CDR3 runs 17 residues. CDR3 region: CASGLLLETGAYNEQFF. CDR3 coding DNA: TGTGCTAGTGGTTTGCTCCTCGAGACAGGGGCCTACAATGAGCAGTTCTTC.

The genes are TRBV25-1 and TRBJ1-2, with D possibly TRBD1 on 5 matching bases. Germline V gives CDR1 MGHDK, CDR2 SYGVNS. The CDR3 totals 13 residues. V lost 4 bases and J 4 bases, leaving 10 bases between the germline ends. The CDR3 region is CASSVRAGYGYTF. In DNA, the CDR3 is TGTGCCAGCAGTGTCAGGGCTGGCTATGGCTACACCTTC.

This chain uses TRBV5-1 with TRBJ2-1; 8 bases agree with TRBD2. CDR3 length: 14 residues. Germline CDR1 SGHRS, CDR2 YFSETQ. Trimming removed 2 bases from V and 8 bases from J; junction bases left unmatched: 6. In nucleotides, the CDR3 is TGCGCCAGCAGCTTAGCGGGAGTAGACTATGAGCAGTTCTTC. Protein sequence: CASSLAGVDYEQFF.